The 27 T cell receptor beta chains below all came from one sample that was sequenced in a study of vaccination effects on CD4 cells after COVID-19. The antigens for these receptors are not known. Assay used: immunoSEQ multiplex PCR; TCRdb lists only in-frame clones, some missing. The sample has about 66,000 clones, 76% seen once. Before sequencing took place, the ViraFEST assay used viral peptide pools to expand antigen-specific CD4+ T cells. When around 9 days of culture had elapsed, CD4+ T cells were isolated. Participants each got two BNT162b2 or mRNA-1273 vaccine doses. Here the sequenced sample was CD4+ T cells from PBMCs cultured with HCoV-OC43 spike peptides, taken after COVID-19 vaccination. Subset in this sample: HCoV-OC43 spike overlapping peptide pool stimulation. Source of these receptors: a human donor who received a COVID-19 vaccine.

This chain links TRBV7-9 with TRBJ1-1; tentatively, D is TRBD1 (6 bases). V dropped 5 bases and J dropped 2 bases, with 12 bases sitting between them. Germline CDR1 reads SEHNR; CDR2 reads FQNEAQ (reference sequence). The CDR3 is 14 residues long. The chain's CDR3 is CASSTRGANTEAFF. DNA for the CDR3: TGTGCCAGCAGCACCCGGGGGGCCAACACTGAAGCTTTCTTT.

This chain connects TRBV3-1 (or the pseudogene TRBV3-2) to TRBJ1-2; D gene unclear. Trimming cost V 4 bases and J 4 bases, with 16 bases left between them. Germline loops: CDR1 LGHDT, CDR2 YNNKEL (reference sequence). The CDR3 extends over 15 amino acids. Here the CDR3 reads CASSPGPGDFYGYTF. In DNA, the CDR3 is TGTGCCAGCAGCCCCGGCCCAGGTGACTTCTATGGCTACACCTTC.

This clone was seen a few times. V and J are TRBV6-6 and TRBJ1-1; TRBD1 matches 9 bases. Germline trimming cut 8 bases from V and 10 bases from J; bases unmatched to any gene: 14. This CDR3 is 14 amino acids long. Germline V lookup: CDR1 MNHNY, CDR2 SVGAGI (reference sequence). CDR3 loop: CASGRERQGDGAFF. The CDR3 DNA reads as TGTGCCAGCGGGCGGGAGAGACAGGGGGATGGAGCTTTCTTT.

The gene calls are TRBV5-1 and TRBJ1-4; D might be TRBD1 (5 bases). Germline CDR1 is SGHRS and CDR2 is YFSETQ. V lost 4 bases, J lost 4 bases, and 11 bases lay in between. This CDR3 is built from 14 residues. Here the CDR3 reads CASSTDSYNEKLFF. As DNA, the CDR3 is TGCGCCAGCAGCACTGACAGTTATAATGAAAAACTGTTTTTT. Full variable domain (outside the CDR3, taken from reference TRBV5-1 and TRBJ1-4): KAGVTQTPRYLIKTRGQQVTLSCSPISGHRSVSWYQQTPGQGLQFLFEYFSETQRNKGNFPGRFSGRQFSNSRSEMNVSTLELGDSALYLCASSTDSYNEKLFFGSGTQLSVL.

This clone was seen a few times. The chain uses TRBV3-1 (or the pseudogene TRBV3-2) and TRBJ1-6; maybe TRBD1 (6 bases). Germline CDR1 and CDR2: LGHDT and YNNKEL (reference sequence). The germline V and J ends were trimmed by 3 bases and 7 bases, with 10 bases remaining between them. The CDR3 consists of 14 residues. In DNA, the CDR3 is TGTGCCAGCAGCCAGGTACAGGGAAATTCACCCCTCCACTTT. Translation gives CASSQVQGNSPLHF.

The CDR3 loop is CASSLSQNTEAFF. CDR3 bases: TGTGCCAGCAGCTTAAGTCAAAACACTGAAGCTTTCTTT. The chain links TRBV7-2 to TRBJ1-1; D remains ambiguous. CDR1 SGHTA and CDR2 FQGNSA come from the germline V gene. The CDR3 extends over 13 amino acids. V gave up 2 bases and J gave up 2 bases, with 6 bases separating them.

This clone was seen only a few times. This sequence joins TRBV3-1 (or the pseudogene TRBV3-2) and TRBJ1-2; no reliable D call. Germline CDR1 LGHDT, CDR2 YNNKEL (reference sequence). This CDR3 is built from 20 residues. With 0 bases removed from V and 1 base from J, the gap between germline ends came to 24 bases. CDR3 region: CASSQENLRMTRIYNYGYTF. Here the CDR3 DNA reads TGTGCCAGCAGCCAAGAAAACCTAAGAATGACGCGCATTTATAACTATGGCTACACCTTC.

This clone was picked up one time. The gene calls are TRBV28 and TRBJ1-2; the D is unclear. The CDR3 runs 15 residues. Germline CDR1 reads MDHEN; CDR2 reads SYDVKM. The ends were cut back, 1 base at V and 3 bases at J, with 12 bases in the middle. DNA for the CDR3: TGTGCCAGCAGTTTATTGGGCTCTGGTGACTATGGCTACACCTTC. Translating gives CASSLLGSGDYGYTF.

CDR3 sequence reads: CASSIAVSSYNEQFF. The CDR3 DNA reads TGTGCCAGTAGTATCGCGGTAAGCTCCTACAATGAGCAGTTCTTC. The V gene is TRBV19, the J gene TRBJ2-1, with D uncertain. The CDR3 is made up of 15 amino acids. Germline V gene data show CDR1 as LNHDA and CDR2 as SQIVND (reference sequence). Trimming shortened V by 3 bases and J by 0 bases, and 9 bases separated the two germline ends.

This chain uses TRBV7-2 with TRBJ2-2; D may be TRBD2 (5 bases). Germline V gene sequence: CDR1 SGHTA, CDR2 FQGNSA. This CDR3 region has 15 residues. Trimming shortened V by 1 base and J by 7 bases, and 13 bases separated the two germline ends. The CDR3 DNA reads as TGTGCCAGCAGCTTAGTGGGCAGAGGGATCGGGGAGCTGTTTTTT. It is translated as CASSLVGRGIGELFF.

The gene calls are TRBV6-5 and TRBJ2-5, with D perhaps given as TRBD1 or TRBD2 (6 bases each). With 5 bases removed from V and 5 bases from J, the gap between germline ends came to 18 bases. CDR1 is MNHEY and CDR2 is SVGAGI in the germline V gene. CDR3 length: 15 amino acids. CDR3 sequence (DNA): TGTGCCAGCAGTCGCCCCAAGACAGGAGGGGAGACCCAGTACTTC. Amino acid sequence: CASSRPKTGGETQYF.

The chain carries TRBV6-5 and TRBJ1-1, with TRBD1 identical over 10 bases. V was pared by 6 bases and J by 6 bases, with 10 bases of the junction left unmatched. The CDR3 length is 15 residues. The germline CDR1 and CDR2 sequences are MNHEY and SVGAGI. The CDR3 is CASRAALGQGAEAFF. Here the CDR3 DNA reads TGTGCCAGCAGGGCCGCTCTTGGACAGGGGGCTGAAGCTTTCTTT.

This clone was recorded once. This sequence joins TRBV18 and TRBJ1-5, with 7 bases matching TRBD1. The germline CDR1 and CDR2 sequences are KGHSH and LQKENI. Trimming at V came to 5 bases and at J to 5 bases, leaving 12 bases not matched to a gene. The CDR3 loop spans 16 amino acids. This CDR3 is CASSRGTDSGDQPQHF. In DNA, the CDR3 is TGTGCCAGCTCAAGAGGGACAGACTCCGGGGATCAGCCCCAGCATTTT.

The chain's CDR3 is CASSLAGGATEAFF. The CDR3 bases are TGTGCCAGCAGCTTAGCGGGAGGGGCCACTGAAGCTTTCTTT. The chain couples TRBV7-2 to TRBJ1-1; D is possibly TRBD1 (5 bases). CDR1 and CDR2 from the germline V gene are SGHTA and FQGNSA. V lost 0 bases and J 4 bases, leaving 9 bases between the germline ends. The CDR3 loop spans 14 amino acids.

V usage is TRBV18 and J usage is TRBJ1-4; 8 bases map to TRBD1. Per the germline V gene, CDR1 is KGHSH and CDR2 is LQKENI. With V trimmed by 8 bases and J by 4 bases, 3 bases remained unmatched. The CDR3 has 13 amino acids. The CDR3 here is CASRTGINEKLFF. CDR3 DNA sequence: TGTGCCAGCCGGACAGGGATTAATGAAAAACTGTTTTTT.

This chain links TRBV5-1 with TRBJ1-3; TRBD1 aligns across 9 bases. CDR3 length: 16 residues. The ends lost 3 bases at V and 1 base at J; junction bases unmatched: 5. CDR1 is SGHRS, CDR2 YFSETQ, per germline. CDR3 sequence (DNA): TGCGCCAGCAGCTCGGGACAGGGAAGTTCTGGAAACACCATATATTTT. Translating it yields CASSSGQGSSGNTIYF.

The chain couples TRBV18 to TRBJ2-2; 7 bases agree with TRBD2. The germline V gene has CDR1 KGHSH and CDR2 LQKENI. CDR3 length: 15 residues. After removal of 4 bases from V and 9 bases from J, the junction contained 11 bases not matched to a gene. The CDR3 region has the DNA TGTGCCAGCTCACGCCGAGAAGCGGGAACCCGGGAGCTGTTTTTT. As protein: CASSRREAGTRELFF.

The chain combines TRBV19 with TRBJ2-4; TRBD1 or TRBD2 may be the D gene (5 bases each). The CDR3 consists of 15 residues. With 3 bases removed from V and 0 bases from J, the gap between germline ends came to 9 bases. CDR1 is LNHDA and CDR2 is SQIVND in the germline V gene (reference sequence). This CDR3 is CASSIRGLAKNIQYF. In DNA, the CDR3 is TGTGCCAGTAGTATCCGGGGCTTAGCCAAAAACATTCAGTACTTC.

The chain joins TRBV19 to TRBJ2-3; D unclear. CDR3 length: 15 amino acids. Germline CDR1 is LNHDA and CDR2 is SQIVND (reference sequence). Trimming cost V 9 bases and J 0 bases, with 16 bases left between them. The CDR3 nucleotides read TGTGCCAGCGCCGAAGGGCAGTTAAGCACAGATACGCAGTATTTT. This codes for CASAEGQLSTDTQYF.

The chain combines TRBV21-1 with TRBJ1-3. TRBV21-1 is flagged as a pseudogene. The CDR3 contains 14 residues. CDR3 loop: CASSKPPRKYTIYF. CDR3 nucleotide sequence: TGTGCCAGCAGCAAACCCCCCCGGAAGTACACCATATATTTT.

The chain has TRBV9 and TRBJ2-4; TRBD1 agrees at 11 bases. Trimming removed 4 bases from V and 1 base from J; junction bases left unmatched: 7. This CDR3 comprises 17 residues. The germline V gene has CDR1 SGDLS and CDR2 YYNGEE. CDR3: CASSLGQGELAKNIQYF. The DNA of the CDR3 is TGTGCCAGCAGCCTGGGACAGGGGGAATTGGCCAAAAACATTCAGTACTTC. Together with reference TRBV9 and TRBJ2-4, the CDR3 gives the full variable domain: DSGVTQTPKHLITATGQRVTLRCSPRSGDLSVYWYQQSLDQGLQFLIQYYNGEERAKGNILERFSAQQFPDLHSELNLSSLELGDSALYFCASSLGQGELAKNIQYFGAGTRLSVL.

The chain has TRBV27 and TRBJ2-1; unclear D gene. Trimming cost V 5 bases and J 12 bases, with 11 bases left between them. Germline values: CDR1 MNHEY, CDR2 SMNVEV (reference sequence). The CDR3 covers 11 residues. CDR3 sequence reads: CASSQFYAQFF. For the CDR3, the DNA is TGTGCCAGCAGTCAATTTTACGCGCAGTTCTTC.

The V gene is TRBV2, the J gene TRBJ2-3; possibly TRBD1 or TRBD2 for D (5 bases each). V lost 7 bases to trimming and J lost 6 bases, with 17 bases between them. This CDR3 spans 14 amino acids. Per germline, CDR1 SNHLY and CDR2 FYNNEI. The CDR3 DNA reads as TGTGCCAGCACCCGGGCCGGGGCGGCGGATACGCAGTATTTT. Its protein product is CASTRAGAADTQYF.

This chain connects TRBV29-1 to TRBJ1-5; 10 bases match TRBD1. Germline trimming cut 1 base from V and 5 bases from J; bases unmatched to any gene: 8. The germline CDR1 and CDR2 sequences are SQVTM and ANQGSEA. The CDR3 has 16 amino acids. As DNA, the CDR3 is TGCAGCGTTGAAGTAGGGGACAGGGGCTTTCATCAGCCCCAGCATTTT. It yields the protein CSVEVGDRGFHQPQHF.

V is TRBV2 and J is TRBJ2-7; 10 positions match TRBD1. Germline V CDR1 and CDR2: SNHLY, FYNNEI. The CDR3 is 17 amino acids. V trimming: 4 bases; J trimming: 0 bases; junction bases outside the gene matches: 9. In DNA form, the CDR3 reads TGTGCCAGCAGTGTTTCGCGCGGGACAGGGGACTCCTACGAGCAGTACGTC. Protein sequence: CASSVSRGTGDSYEQYV.

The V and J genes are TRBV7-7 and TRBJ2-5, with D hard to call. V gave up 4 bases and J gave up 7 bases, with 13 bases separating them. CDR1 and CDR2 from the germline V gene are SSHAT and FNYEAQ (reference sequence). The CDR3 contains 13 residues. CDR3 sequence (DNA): TGTGCCAGCAGCTCTGGACCCCTCGGGACCCAGTACTTC. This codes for CASSSGPLGTQYF.

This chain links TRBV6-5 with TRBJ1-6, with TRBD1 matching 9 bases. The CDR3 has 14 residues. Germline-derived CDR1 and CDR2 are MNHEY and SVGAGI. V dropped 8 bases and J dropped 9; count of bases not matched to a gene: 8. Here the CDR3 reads CASCGTGKGSPLHF. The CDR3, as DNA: TGTGCCAGCTGCGGGACAGGGAAGGGTTCACCCCTCCACTTT.